The rows below give T cell receptor beta chains drawn from one sample of a study of OX40 agonist ivuxolimab in advanced cancers. Only in-frame clones appear in the TCRdb table, and some are missing; sequencing was by immunoSEQ multiplex PCR. The sample records approximately 74,000 clones, just over 90% being singletons. Sample: CD4+ or CD8+ T cells sorted from blood, taken in a trial of the OX40 agonist ivuxolimab. Receptors were obtained from an adult with an advanced solid tumor such as melanoma, head and neck, liver or kidney cancer. The CDR3 runs from the conserved cysteine through the conserved F or W. D genes are given only for firm matches. Size is omitted from some rows. Given values are once, few, many or a class for expanded clones.

D gene,V gene,J gene,clone size,CDR3 DNA,CDR3 protein
.,TRBV7-8,TRBJ1-5,once,TGTGCCAGCAGCCTAGGGACGGGGGGGAATCAGCCCCAGCATTTT,CASSLGTGGNQPQHF
.,TRBV7-9,TRBJ1-2,.,TGTGCCAGCAGCCCAGACAGAGATGGCTACACCTTC,CASSPDRDGYTF
TRBD2,TRBV29-1,TRBJ2-1,.,TGCAGCGTTGAGGCTAGCGGGAGCCCCTACAATGAGCAGTTCTTC,CSVEASGSPYNEQFF
TRBD1,TRBV6-5,TRBJ2-7,once,TGTGCCAGCAGAGCGGGACAGGGATACGAGCAGTACTTC,CASRAGQGYEQYF
.,TRBV29-1,TRBJ2-7,.,TGCAGCGTTGAAGGCTGGGAAGGGGAATACGAGCAGTACTTC,CSVEGWEGEYEQYF
.,TRBV7-9,TRBJ1-1,.,TGTGCCAGCAGCCCCGGGGGGGCGAACACTGAAGCTTTCTTT,CASSPGGANTEAFF
.,TRBV6-5,TRBJ1-1,.,TGTGCCAGCAGTTACTTAAAGACAGTGAACACTGAAGCTTTCTTT,CASSYLKTVNTEAFF
.,TRBV27,TRBJ2-7,.,TGTGCCAGCAGTTTTTCCCCCAGTTGGGGCGAGCAGTACTTC,CASSFSPSWGEQYF
TRBD1,TRBV4-3,TRBJ2-7,.,TGCGCCAGCAGCCAAGGAGTGGGGGGGACAGGGAGGTCGTACGAGCAGTACTTC,CASSQGVGGTGRSYEQYF
.,TRBV4-3,TRBJ1-2,.,TGCGCCAGCAGCCAAGTTTCAGGGCTCGACTATGGCTACACCTTC,CASSQVSGLDYGYTF
TRBD1,TRBV18,TRBJ2-1,.,TGTGCCAGCTCACCGGCAGGGGGCGCGTCCTACAATGAGCAGTTCTTC,CASSPAGGASYNEQFF
.,TRBV7-9,TRBJ2-5,.,TGTGCCAGCAGCTTAACCTCATTCCAAGAGACCCAGTACTTC,CASSLTSFQETQYF
TRBD1,TRBV30,TRBJ1-4,once,TGTGCCTGGACCCGGGACAGGGAACTGTTTTTT,CAWTRDRELFF
.,TRBV4-3,TRBJ1-2,.,TGCGCCAGCAGCCAAGATAGCAGCAACTATGGCTACACCTTC,CASSQDSSNYGYTF
.,TRBV7-2,TRBJ2-7,.,TGTGCCAGCAGCCCGGGACCTGGGGAGAAAGTCGAGCAGTACTTC,CASSPGPGEKVEQYF
.,TRBV6-4,TRBJ1-2,.,TGTGCCAGCAGTGACTCAGTAGGGGGATGGAATGGCTACACCTTC,CASSDSVGGWNGYTF
TRBD2,TRBV10-3,TRBJ2-1,.,TGTGCCATCAAAGGACTAGCGGCGTACAATGAGCAGTTCTTC,CAIKGLAAYNEQFF
TRBD1,TRBV30,TRBJ1-1,.,TGTGCCTGGAGCAGGACAGGGGGCACTGAAGCTTTCTTT,CAWSRTGGTEAFF
TRBD1,TRBV5-5,TRBJ1-5,.,TGTGCCAGCAGCTTGGGGCAGGGGGCGTATCAGCCCCAGCATTTT,CASSLGQGAYQPQHF
.,TRBV4-1,TRBJ1-1,.,TGCGCCAGCAGCCAAGAGGGCCCGGGGACTGAAGCTTTCTTT,CASSQEGPGTEAFF
.,TRBV5-4,TRBJ1-1,once,TGTGCCAGCAGCTTGGGGGATGTGAACACTGAAGCTTTCTTT,CASSLGDVNTEAFF
.,TRBV19,TRBJ2-1,.,TGTGCCACTGGGGAGACAGGTATGGGCAATGAGCAGTTCTTC,CATGETGMGNEQFF
.,TRBV7-9,TRBJ2-3,.,TGTGCCAGCATCTACGTAGGGACCAATGAACAGTATTTT,CASIYVGTNEQYF
.,TRBV27,TRBJ2-3,.,TGTGCCAGCAGCCCGGACCCGACCGGCACAGATACGCAGTATTTT,CASSPDPTGTDTQYF
.,TRBV7-9,TRBJ1-2,once,TGTGCCAGCAGCTCCGAGTGGGGAGGCGACTATGGCTACACCTTC,CASSSEWGGDYGYTF
TRBD1,TRBV4-2,TRBJ1-1,.,TGTGCCAGCAGCCAAGCTGGGACAGGGAACACTGAAGCTTTCTTT,CASSQAGTGNTEAFF
.,TRBV9,TRBJ2-2,.,TGTGCCAGCAGCGTAGGAGGAACCGGGGAGCTGTTTTTT,CASSVGGTGELFF
.,TRBV11-3,TRBJ2-2,.,TGTGCCAGCAGCTTAGACGGGTTCGGGGAGCTGTTTTTT,CASSLDGFGELFF
TRBD2,TRBV4-1,TRBJ2-1,.,TGCGCCAGCAGCCAAAAAGAGGGGACTAGACTAAACAATGAGCAGTTCTTC,CASSQKEGTRLNNEQFF
.,TRBV30,TRBJ1-2,.,TGTGCCTGGAGTGAGGGGAACTATGGCTACACCTTC,CAWSEGNYGYTF
.,TRBV5-1,TRBJ2-7,.,TGCGCCAGCAGCGCCTCCTACGAGCAGTACTTC,CASSASYEQYF
.,TRBV28,TRBJ2-7,.,TGTGCCAGCAGTTACGGACAAGACTGGATCTACGAGCAGTACTTC,CASSYGQDWIYEQYF
.,TRBV7-7,TRBJ2-2,.,TGTGCTAGCAGCCCTACCACGGGAGTCGGGGAGCTGTTTTTT,CASSPTTGVGELFF
TRBD2,TRBV28,TRBJ2-7,.,TGTGCCAGCAGTTTGCGCGGGGGGAGGTACGAGCAGTACTTC,CASSLRGGRYEQYF
.,TRBV19,TRBJ1-5,medium-sized,TGTGCCAGCCGACAGGTAACCGACTTTCAGCCCCAGCATTTT,CASRQVTDFQPQHF
.,TRBV9,TRBJ2-1,.,TGTGCCAGCAGCGAAGGGGGGAGCTACAATGAGCAGTTCTTC,CASSEGGSYNEQFF
.,TRBV19,TRBJ1-5,.,TGTGCCAGCGACAGTTTTAATCAGCCCCAGCATTTT,CASDSFNQPQHF
TRBD1,TRBV18,TRBJ2-1,.,TGTGCCAGCTCACCAGCAGGGGGCGCAGTCAATGAGCAGTTCTTC,CASSPAGGAVNEQFF
TRBD1,TRBV29-1,TRBJ1-2,.,TGCAGCGTTGGGACAGGGGTTCTAGAAGGCTACACCTTC,CSVGTGVLEGYTF
TRBD1,TRBV5-5,TRBJ1-5,once,TGTGCCAGCAGCTTGGTAGGGACAGGGAATCAGCCCCAGCATTTT,CASSLVGTGNQPQHF
.,TRBV7-2,TRBJ2-7,.,TGTGCCAGCAGCGACAACAGCTACGAGCAGTACTTC,CASSDNSYEQYF
.,TRBV2,TRBJ1-6,.,TGTGCCAGCTATGGTTGGGGGATGGGCTCCTATAATTCACCCCTCCACTTT,CASYGWGMGSYNSPLHF
TRBD1,TRBV27,TRBJ1-1,.,TGTGCCAGCAAGATTGGACAGGGGACTGAAGCTTTCTTT,CASKIGQGTEAFF
.,TRBV5-5,TRBJ1-2,once,TGTGCCAGCAGCTTGGGTCGGTCGGGTCTCTATGGCTACACCTTC,CASSLGRSGLYGYTF
.,TRBV27,TRBJ2-7,.,TGTGCCAGCAGCCAGGGGTACGAGCAGTACTTC,CASSQGYEQYF
.,TRBV19,TRBJ1-1,once,TGTGCCAGTAGTATAGGTCCACTCGGGCGCACTGAAGCTTTCTTT,CASSIGPLGRTEAFF
TRBD2,TRBV7-9,TRBJ2-7,.,TGTGCCAGCAGCTTAGATCCAGCGGGGACCTACGAGCAGTACTTC,CASSLDPAGTYEQYF
.,TRBV25-1,TRBJ2-1,.,TGTGCCAGCAGTGAACATTCCGGGTTTTCCTACAATGAGCAGTTCTTC,CASSEHSGFSYNEQFF
.,TRBV7-9,TRBJ2-7,.,TGTGCCAGCAGCTTAGTAATCGGGAGCTCCTACGAGCAGTACTTC,CASSLVIGSSYEQYF
.,TRBV13,TRBJ2-7,.,TGTGCCAGCAGCTTAGCGGGGCAAGCCGGGGAAAAAGTCGCCTACGAGCAGTACTTC,CASSLAGQAGEKVAYEQYF
.,TRBV7-9,TRBJ2-1,.,TGTGCCAGCAGCCTTCCGGGCGGGTGGGACAATGAGCAGTTCTTC,CASSLPGGWDNEQFF
.,TRBV19,TRBJ2-7,.,TGTGCCAGTAGTATAGGAGAAGGGAGAGGCGAGCAGTACTTC,CASSIGEGRGEQYF
.,TRBV19,TRBJ2-7,.,TGTGCCAGTAGTATTTTCGTCCACAGCTACGAGCAGTACTTC,CASSIFVHSYEQYF